This T cell receptor (beta chain) was identified during a study of control samples from healthy donors and cancer patients. Measured with immunoSEQ multiplex PCR; TCRdb has only the in-frame clones, and not every one. Among roughly 370,000 clones listed, around 90% were seen once. The CDR3 consists of 15 residues. Trimming removed 4 bases from V and 6 bases from J, with 15 bases in between. Germline assignment: CDR1 SGHAT and CDR2 FQNNGV. The material sequenced was PBMCs. The chain carries TRBV11-2 and TRBJ1-4; a possible D gene is TRBD1 (5 bases). The sequence came from a man aged 35 to 55 with head and neck cancer. CDR3 protein: CASSSGSLGDEKLFF. CDR3 DNA sequence: TGTGCCAGCAGCTCAGGCAGCCTAGGGGATGAAAAACTGTTTTTT.